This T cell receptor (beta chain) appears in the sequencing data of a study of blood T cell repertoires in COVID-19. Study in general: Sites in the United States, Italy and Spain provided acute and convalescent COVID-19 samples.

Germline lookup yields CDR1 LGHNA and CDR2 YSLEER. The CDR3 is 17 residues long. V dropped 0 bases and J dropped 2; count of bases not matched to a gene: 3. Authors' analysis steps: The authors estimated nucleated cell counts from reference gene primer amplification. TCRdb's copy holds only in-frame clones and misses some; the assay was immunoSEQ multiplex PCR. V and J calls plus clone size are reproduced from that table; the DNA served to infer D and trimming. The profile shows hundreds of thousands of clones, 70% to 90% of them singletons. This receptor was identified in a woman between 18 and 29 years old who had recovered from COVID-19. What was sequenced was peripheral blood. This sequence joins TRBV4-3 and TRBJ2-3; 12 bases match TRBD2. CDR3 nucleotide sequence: TGCGCCAGCAGCCAAGAGCCTAGCGGGAGGGCCACAGATACGCAGTATTTT. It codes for CASSQEPSGRATDTQYF.